This T cell receptor (beta chain) stems from a study of OX40 agonist ivuxolimab in advanced cancers. Repertoires were generated with immunoSEQ multiplex PCR, while TCRdb's copy carries only in-frame clones and drops some. The sample consists of about 48,000 clones, 85% of them appearing once. CDR3 length: 13 amino acids. Germline V lookup: CDR1 ENHRY, CDR2 SYGVKD. V lost 0 bases to trimming and J lost 7 bases, with 6 bases between them. This sequence was found in an adult with an advanced solid tumor such as melanoma, head and neck, liver or kidney cancer. The specimen comprised CD4+ or CD8+ T cells sorted from blood, sampled in a trial of the OX40 agonist ivuxolimab. V gene TRBV10-3 combines with J gene TRBJ1-4; D gene uncertain. CDR3 loop: CAISESPGEKLFF. Written as DNA, the CDR3 is TGTGCCATCAGTGAGTCGCCGGGTGAAAAACTGTTTTTT.